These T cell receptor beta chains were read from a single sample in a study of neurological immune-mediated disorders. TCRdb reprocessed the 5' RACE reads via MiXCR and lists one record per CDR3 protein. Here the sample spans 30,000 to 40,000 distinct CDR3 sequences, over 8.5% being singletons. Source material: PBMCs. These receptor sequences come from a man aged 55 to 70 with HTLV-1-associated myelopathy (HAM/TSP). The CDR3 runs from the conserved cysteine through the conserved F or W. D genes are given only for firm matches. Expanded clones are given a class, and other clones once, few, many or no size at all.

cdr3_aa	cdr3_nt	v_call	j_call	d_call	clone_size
CSVRSGRAEQFF	TGCAGCGTTCGAAGCGGGAGGGCCGAACAGTTCTTT	TRBV29-1	TRBJ2-1	TRBD2	once
CASNPTGAADYNEQFF	TGTGCCAGCAACCCGACAGGGGCCGCGGATTACAATGAGCAGTTCTTC	TRBV6-2/TRBV6-3	TRBJ2-1	TRBD1	many
CASSWDRVDTQYF	TGTGCCAGCAGTTGGGACAGGGTAGATACGCAGTATTTT	TRBV6-6	TRBJ2-3	TRBD1	many
CSARQGSNYGYTF	TGCAGTGCTCGACAGGGATCTAACTATGGCTACACCTTC	TRBV20-1	TRBJ1-2	TRBD1	many
CASKSPTPANSPLHF	TGTGCCAGCAAAAGTCCCACACCAGCGAATTCACCCCTCCACTTT	TRBV12-3/TRBV12-4	TRBJ1-6	.	many
CASSRTGLDTQYF	TGTGCCAGCTCACGGACAGGGCTAGATACGCAGTATTTT	TRBV18	TRBJ2-3	TRBD1	.
CASSWGDTGPRNTIYF	TGTGCCAGCAGCTGGGGGGACACCGGTCCGCGAAACACCATATATTTT	TRBV14	TRBJ1-3	.	few
CASSLEPGGDTQYF	TGTGCCAGCAGCTTAGAACCAGGAGGGGATACGCAGTATTTT	TRBV7-9	TRBJ2-3	.	once
CASSPDRGGNSPLHF	TGTGCCAGCAGCCCGGACAGGGGAGGAAATTCACCCCTCCACTTT	TRBV27	TRBJ1-6	TRBD1	many
CASSERRGYGFTF	TGCGCCAGCAGTGAGCGACGGGGTTATGGCTTCACCTTC	TRBV10-2	TRBJ1-2	.	.
CASSLDGVADTQYF	TGCGCCAGCAGCTTGGACGGAGTCGCAGATACGCAGTATTTT	TRBV5-1	TRBJ2-3	.	many
CASSPQELGRDSYEQYF	TGTGCCAGCTCACCACAAGAGTTGGGAAGGGACTCCTACGAGCAGTACTTC	TRBV18	TRBJ2-7	.	many
CASSMLAGGYNNEQFF	TGTGCCAGTAGTATGCTAGCGGGAGGGTATAACAATGAGCAGTTCTTC	TRBV19	TRBJ2-1	TRBD2	many
CSARDPLAKLSYEQYF	TGCAGTGCTAGGGATCCTCTGGCGAAACTAAGCTACGAGCAGTACTTC	TRBV20-1	TRBJ2-7	.	many
CASSYFGGEAFF	TGTGCCAGCAGTTACTTCGGGGGAGAAGCTTTCTTT	TRBV6-6	TRBJ1-1	.	many
CASSVGLAGIPYEQYF	TGTGCCAGCAGTGTTGGACTAGCGGGGATTCCCTACGAGCAGTACTTC	TRBV12-3/TRBV12-4	TRBJ2-7	TRBD2	many
CASSLVPENTEAFF	TGCGCCAGCAGCTTGGTGCCGGAGAACACTGAAGCTTTCTTT	TRBV5-1	TRBJ1-1	.	many
CSVNWGGGMNTEAFF	TGCAGCGTTAATTGGGGGGGCGGAATGAACACTGAAGCTTTCTTT	TRBV29-1	TRBJ1-1	.	many
CSARDFDAGNGYTF	TGCAGTGCTAGAGATTTTGATGCGGGAAATGGCTACACCTTC	TRBV20-1	TRBJ1-2	.	many
CSLGQTYEQYF	TGCAGTTTGGGACAGACCTACGAGCAGTACTTC	TRBV20-1	TRBJ2-7	TRBD1	many
CASSPGPARNYGYTF	TGTGCCAGCAGCCCCGGCCCGGCCCGTAACTATGGCTACACCTTC	TRBV3-1	TRBJ1-2	.	many
CASSSGDSQETQYF	TGCGCCAGCAGCTCGGGGGACAGTCAAGAGACCCAGTACTTC	TRBV5-1	TRBJ2-5	.	many
CSARPNEQFF	TGCAGTGCTAGACCCAATGAGCAGTTCTTC	TRBV20-1	TRBJ2-1	.	many
CASSFGGRSNEQYF	TGTGCCAGCAGTTTTGGCGGGAGGTCCAACGAGCAGTACTTC	TRBV12-3/TRBV12-4	TRBJ2-7	TRBD2	many
CSAQTGTGFGPQHF	TGCAGTGCCCAAACCGGGACAGGTTTTGGGCCCCAGCATTTT	TRBV20-1	TRBJ1-5	TRBD1	many
CSVKVTVYEQYF	TGCAGCGTTAAAGTTACAGTCTACGAGCAGTACTTC	TRBV29-1	TRBJ2-7	.	many
CSVRRGDPTGELFF	TGCAGCGTTCGGCGGGGGGACCCCACCGGGGAGCTGTTTTTT	TRBV29-1	TRBJ2-2	TRBD2	many
CASSLQQGTLEAFF	TGTGCCAGCAGTTTGCAACAGGGAACTTTAGAAGCTTTCTTT	TRBV7-2	TRBJ1-1	.	many
CASYGGQGPDTQYF	TGTGCCAGCTACGGGGGACAGGGCCCAGATACGCAGTATTTT	TRBV6-6	TRBJ2-3	TRBD1	many
CASSRGQGTTGELFF	TGCGCCAGCAGCCGAGGACAGGGGACCACCGGGGAGCTGTTTTTT	TRBV4-1	TRBJ2-2	TRBD1	few
CASSLAGRTSYNEQFF	TGTGCCAGCAGCTTAGCGGGACGAACTTCGTACAATGAGCAGTTCTTC	TRBV7-2	TRBJ2-1	.	.
CASVGAIKWKAGLISTDTQYF	TGTGCCAGCGTAGGGGCGATTAAATGGAAGGCGGGCCTGATTAGCACAGATACGCAGTATTTT	TRBV9	TRBJ2-3	.	.
CASSWGMGETQYF	TGCGCCAGCAGCTGGGGTATGGGGGAGACCCAGTACTTC	TRBV5-1	TRBJ2-5	.	many
CASRTGSVSDSFYTF	TGCGCCAGCAGGACAGGTTCCGTCTCCGATAGTTTCTACACCTTC	TRBV5-1	TRBJ1-2	.	many
CSARRTGGELFF	TGCAGTGCTAGGAGAACGGGCGGGGAGCTGTTTTTT	TRBV20-1	TRBJ2-2	.	many
CASSQQGRALYEQYF	TGTGCCAGCAGCCAGCAAGGGCGGGCGCTCTACGAGCAGTACTTC	TRBV3-1	TRBJ2-7	.	many
CSVAGTSSSYEQYF	TGCAGCGTGGCCGGGACGTCTAGCTCCTACGAGCAGTACTTC	TRBV29-1	TRBJ2-7	.	many
CASSPGTTGYYEQYF	TGTGCCAGCAGCCCCGGGACCACCGGTTACTACGAGCAGTACTTC	TRBV9	TRBJ2-7	.	many
CASSLTIVLGTQYF	TGTGCCAGCAGCCTCACCATTGTTTTGGGGACCCAGTACTTC	TRBV7-8	TRBJ2-5	.	many
CASSQDQAGYNEQFF	TGCGCCAGCAGCCAAGACCAGGCGGGATACAATGAGCAGTTCTTC	TRBV4-1	TRBJ2-1	.	many
CSASFTSGPYEQYF	TGCAGTGCTAGTTTCACTAGCGGACCCTACGAGCAGTACTTC	TRBV20-1	TRBJ2-7	TRBD2	many
CSVEDHQGPPETQYF	TGCAGCGTTGAAGATCACCAGGGCCCCCCAGAGACCCAGTACTTC	TRBV29-1	TRBJ2-5	.	many
CAITKRLCTDTQYF	TGTGCCATCACCAAGCGACTATGCACAGATACGCAGTATTTT	TRBV28	TRBJ2-3	.	.
CASSSRAGLNEQFF	TGTGCCAGCAGTTCCCGGGCAGGATTAAATGAGCAGTTCTTC	TRBV6-2/TRBV6-3	TRBJ2-1	.	many
CASRVASTDTQYF	TGCGCCAGCAGAGTAGCCAGCACAGATACGCAGTATTTT	TRBV10-2	TRBJ2-3	.	once
CASRAQGAGEQYF	TGTGCCAGCAGAGCCCAGGGGGCGGGTGAGCAGTACTTC	TRBV28	TRBJ2-7	TRBD1	many
CASSWGQEGTEAFF	TGCGCCAGCAGCTGGGGACAGGAAGGCACTGAAGCTTTCTTT	TRBV5-1	TRBJ1-1	TRBD1	many
CASSLEVGGTYNEQFF	TGTGCCAGCAGCTTGGAGGTTGGGGGAACCTACAATGAGCAGTTCTTC	TRBV5-6	TRBJ2-1	.	few
CASSPVAGGTDNEQFF	TGCGCCAGCAGCCCCGTGGCAGGGGGCACGGACAATGAGCAGTTCTTC	TRBV5-1	TRBJ2-1	TRBD1	many